The sequence of this T cell receptor (beta chain) was determined in a study of blood T cell repertoires in COVID-19. Turning to the study itself: The United States, Italy and Spain were the sources of the acute and convalescent COVID-19 samples. Sources were T cells, B-cell-depleted T cells, or PBMCs; the material itself was cDNA or gDNA.

V gave up 4 bases and J gave up 5 bases; unmatched junction bases: 3. Germline V gene sequence: CDR1 WNHNN, CDR2 SYGVQD (reference sequence). The CDR3 is made up of 14 amino acids. TCRdb's table, derived via immunoSEQ multiplex PCR, lists solely in-frame clones and lacks some. The table records 200,000 to 250,000 clones, over 75% of them present only once. Individuals aged about 18 to 100 years were recruited from around 22 US areas. This chain links TRBV10-1 with TRBJ2-7, with TRBD2 matching over 12 bases. The source material was PBMCs or T cells enriched from blood (not recorded which). This receptor was obtained from a woman in her thirties who had been exposed to COVID-19. The CDR3 nucleotides read TGCGCCAGCAGTGCTAGCGGGAGGGCCCACGAGCAGTACTTC. Translated, it gives CASSASGRAHEQYF.